A single sample is the source of the 31 T cell receptor beta chains below, sequenced in a study of blood T cell repertoires in COVID-19. TCRdb's copy holds only in-frame clones and misses some; the assay was immunoSEQ multiplex PCR. The sample yields about 90,000 clones, 85% to 95% seen once. Material for sequencing was peripheral blood. All receptors come from a woman aged 55 to 70 with active COVID-19.

The chain couples TRBV5-1 to TRBJ1-1, with 7 bases fitting TRBD1. Per germline, CDR1 SGHRS and CDR2 YFSETQ. V gave up 4 bases and J gave up 0 bases; unmatched junction bases: 9. This CDR3 contains 16 residues. The CDR3 loop reads CASSAGDRAMNTEAFF. The CDR3 DNA reads TGCGCCAGCAGCGCTGGGGACAGAGCAATGAACACTGAAGCTTTCTTT.

This clone occurred once. This chain uses TRBV3-1 (or the pseudogene TRBV3-2) with TRBJ2-1; TRBD1 aligns across 9 bases. The CDR3 is 16 residues long. The ends lost 2 bases at V and 2 bases at J; junction bases unmatched: 4. CDR1 and CDR2 (germline): LGHDT, YNNKEL (reference sequence). As DNA, the CDR3 is TGTGCCAGCAGCCAACCCCGGACAGGGGCCTACAATGAGCAGTTCTTC. This sequence encodes CASSQPRTGAYNEQFF.

V is TRBV10-3 and J is TRBJ2-7, with TRBD1 matching over 7 bases. The CDR3 contains 14 residues. The germline gives CDR1 ENHRY, CDR2 SYGVKD. V gave up 6 bases and J gave up 2 bases; unmatched junction bases: 7. The CDR3 is CAIRGTAGPYEQYF. The DNA of the CDR3 is TGTGCCATCAGGGGGACAGCAGGTCCCTACGAGCAGTACTTC.

This chain links TRBV6-5 with TRBJ2-1; 8 bases are shared with TRBD2. CDR3 length: 15 amino acids. V lost 4 bases to trimming and J lost 5 bases; unmatched junction nucleotides: 7. Germline V gene data show CDR1 as MNHEY and CDR2 as SVGAGI. The CDR3 reads CASSSQGTRDNEQFF. As DNA, the CDR3 is TGTGCCAGCAGTTCCCAGGGGACTAGGGACAATGAGCAGTTCTTC.

This sequence joins TRBV5-4 and TRBJ2-5; a possible D gene is TRBD2 (6 bases). CDR1 and CDR2 from the germline V gene are SGHNT and YYREEE (reference sequence). Trimming left V 3 bases short and J 5 bases short, with 14 bases between. There are 14 residues in the CDR3. The CDR3 loop is CASSYPGGSETQYF. The CDR3 DNA is TGTGCCAGCAGCTACCCCGGGGGATCGGAGACCCAGTACTTC.

This chain uses TRBV2 with TRBJ2-3; TRBD1 aligns across 7 bases. The CDR3 has 15 amino acids. Germline CDR1 reads SNHLY; CDR2 reads FYNNEI. The V segment lost 4 bases and the J segment 5 bases; nucleotides outside the gene matches: 9. Here the CDR3 DNA reads TGTGCCAGCAGTGGACAGGGTGGCCGGAGAGATACGCAGTATTTT. It specifies CASSGQGGRRDTQYF.

The chain recombines TRBV20-1 with TRBJ1-4; D call uncertain. Looked up from germline, CDR1 is DFQATT and CDR2 is SNEGSKA (reference sequence). V was cut by 6 bases and J by 8 bases, with 7 bases left in between. This CDR3 spans 10 amino acids. The CDR3 loop reads CSAGKEKLFF. The CDR3 bases are TGCAGTGCCGGGAAGGAAAAACTGTTTTTT.

The gene calls are TRBV27 and TRBJ1-2; D is undetermined. V lost 6 bases and J lost 4, with 12 bases in between. This CDR3 has 13 residues. Germline CDR1 MNHEY, CDR2 SMNVEV (reference sequence). In DNA, the CDR3 is TGTGCCAGCAGCCGGGAGGGTGGCTATGGCTACACCTTC. Translated, it gives CASSREGGYGYTF.

The chain links TRBV14 to TRBJ1-2; TRBD1 matches 8 bases. V shed 4 bases and J 8 bases; nucleotides not matched to a gene: 6. The CDR3 has 13 amino acids. Germline V CDR1 and CDR2: SGHDN, FVKESK. CDR3 nucleotides: TGTGCCAGCAGCCCCCGGACAGGGAGCGGCTACACCTTC. Protein product: CASSPRTGSGYTF.

This chain links TRBV6-2 or TRBV6-3 with TRBJ1-5, with D unclear. CDR1 and CDR2 (germline): MNHEY, SVGEGT. The length of the CDR3 is 15 residues. Trimming cost V 2 bases and J 1 base, with 9 bases left between them. The CDR3 DNA reads TGTGCCAGCAGTTACCCCCAGTCCAGCAATCAGCCCCAGCATTTT. This encodes CASSYPQSSNQPQHF.

V is TRBV6-5 and J is TRBJ1-6; D is undetermined. The ends were cut back, 4 bases at V and 7 bases at J, with 8 bases in the middle. The CDR3 length is 13 residues. The V gene's germline CDR1 is MNHEY and CDR2 SVGAGI. CDR3 nucleotide sequence: TGTGCCAGCAGTTCCGTACAGAATTCACCCCTCCACTTT. This codes for CASSSVQNSPLHF.

On this clone itself: The sample contains more than one DNA sequence encoding this CDR3. The genes are TRBV5-1 and TRBJ1-1; 8 bases fit TRBD1. This CDR3 has 14 residues. The trim removed 3 bases at V and 2 bases at J, leaving 3 bases unmatched. Germline lookup yields CDR1 SGHRS and CDR2 YFSETQ. In nucleotides, the CDR3 is TGCGCCAGCAGCTCCGACAGGGGAAACACTGAAGCTTTCTTT. This translates into CASSSDRGNTEAFF.

The gene calls are TRBV11-3 and TRBJ2-3; weak D call: TRBD2 (7 bases). Trimming stripped 1 base from V and 1 base from J, with 15 bases between. In germline, CDR1 is SGHNT, CDR2 YENEEA. The CDR3 loop spans 17 amino acids. In nucleotides, the CDR3 is TGTGCCAGCAGCTTAGGCCGCGGGGGCTATGGCACAGATACGCAGTATTTT. It specifies CASSLGRGGYGTDTQYF.

The chain links TRBV7-2 to TRBJ2-1; D possibly corresponds to TRBD1 (5 bases). V dropped 3 bases and J dropped 1 base, with 13 bases sitting between them. From germline, CDR1 is SGHTA and CDR2 FQGNSA. CDR3 size: 16 residues. Here the CDR3 DNA reads TGTGCCAGCAGCTTTGGCGTGGGGCGGTCCTACAATGAGCAGTTCTTC. It codes for CASSFGVGRSYNEQFF.

V is TRBV20-1 and J is TRBJ2-7; the D is unclear. V dropped 3 bases and J dropped 4 bases, with 13 bases sitting between them. This CDR3 contains 13 residues. Germline-derived CDR1 and CDR2 are DFQATT and SNEGSKA (reference sequence). In DNA, the CDR3 is TGCAGTGCTAGTTACCGCCCCGGTTACGAGCAGTACTTC. The encoded protein is CSASYRPGYEQYF.

This chain links TRBV2 with TRBJ2-3, with 11 bases fitting TRBD2. Germline loops: CDR1 SNHLY, CDR2 FYNNEI. V gave up 7 bases and J gave up 2 bases; unmatched junction bases: 2. CDR3 length: 14 amino acids. CDR3 DNA sequence: TGTGCCAGCAAACTAGCGGGGGTCACAGATACGCAGTATTTT. It codes for CASKLAGVTDTQYF. Using reference TRBV2 and TRBJ2-3 for the parts outside the CDR3, the full variable domain is EPEVTQTPSHQVTQMGQEVILRCVPISNHLYFYWYRQILGQKVEFLVSFYNNEISEKSEIFDDQFSVERPDGSNFTLKIRSTKLEDSAMYFCASKLAGVTDTQYFGPGTRLTVL.

The J gene is TRBJ1-2, the V gene TRBV5-1, with TRBD1 identical over 9 bases. With V trimmed by 4 bases and J by 4 bases, 8 bases remained unmatched. CDR1 SGHRS and CDR2 YFSETQ come from the germline V gene. CDR3 length: 15 residues. CDR3 nucleotide sequence: TGCGCCAGCAGCAAGGAGGGACAGGGTGTCTATGGCTACACCTTC. This translates into CASSKEGQGVYGYTF.

This clone was seen only once. Within the sample, other DNA sequences also encode this same CDR3. The chain has TRBV10-2 and TRBJ2-3, with D hard to call. Trimming took 0 bases from V and 0 from J, leaving 7 bases between them. The CDR3 has 15 amino acids. Germline loops: CDR1 WSHSY, CDR2 SAAADI. The CDR3 here is CASSESPTSTDTQYF. Here the CDR3 DNA reads TGCGCCAGCAGTGAGTCCCCGACTAGCACAGATACGCAGTATTTT.

This chain uses TRBV27 with TRBJ2-5, with 7 bases identical to TRBD1. The CDR3 sequence is 14 residues long. Per germline, CDR1 MNHEY and CDR2 SMNVEV (reference sequence). V was clipped by 5 bases and J by 7 bases; unmatched bases: 10. The CDR3 DNA reads TGTGCCAGCAGTCGCAGACAGGGATGGGGGACCCAGTACTTC. It encodes CASSRRQGWGTQYF.

CDR3 sequence (DNA): TGTGCCAGCAGTAGCGACAGGGCGGGCGGGTCACCCCTCCACTTT. Translating gives CASSSDRAGGSPLHF. V usage is TRBV27 and J usage is TRBJ1-6, with TRBD1 identical over 7 bases. There are 15 residues in the CDR3. In germline, CDR1 is MNHEY, CDR2 SMNVEV (reference sequence). V shed 5 bases and J 10 bases; nucleotides not matched to a gene: 11.

The chain recombines TRBV6-6 with TRBJ2-2; TRBD1 aligns across 8 bases. This CDR3 has 15 amino acids. The J segment lost 4 bases and the V segment lost 5 bases, leaving 6 bases of the junction unmatched. Germline V gene data show CDR1 as MNHNY and CDR2 as SVGAGI (reference sequence). The CDR3 nucleotides are TGTGCCAGCAGTCTCGACAGGGGTGGCACCGGGGAGCTGTTTTTT. This gives the protein CASSLDRGGTGELFF.

The rearrangement uses TRBV10-3 and TRBJ2-5; weak D call: TRBD2 (6 bases). Germline V lookup: CDR1 ENHRY, CDR2 SYGVKD. The CDR3 runs to 18 residues. Trimming cost V 0 bases and J 2 bases, with 19 bases left between them. This CDR3 is CAISESGTGGKHQETQYF. DNA for the CDR3: TGTGCCATCAGTGAGTCCGGGACTGGGGGAAAGCATCAAGAGACCCAGTACTTC.

The chain carries TRBV30 and TRBJ1-5; 7 nucleotides align to TRBD1. Germline-derived CDR1 and CDR2 are GTSNPN and SVGIG (reference sequence). The CDR3 consists of 15 residues. The V and J ends lost 0 bases and 4 bases, in that order; junction bases with no gene match: 6. DNA of the CDR3: TGTGCCTGGAGTGTACAGGCAGGGGGTAATCAGCCCCAGCATTTT. This gives the protein CAWSVQAGGNQPQHF. Full variable domain (remainder filled in from reference TRBV30 and TRBJ1-5): SQTIHQWPATLVQPVGSPLSLECTVEGTSNPNLYWYRQAAGRGLQLLFYSVGIGQISSEVPQNLSASRPQDRQFILSSKKLLLSDSGFYLCAWSVQAGGNQPQHFGDGTRLSIL.

The rearrangement links TRBV24-1 to TRBJ2-1, with D unresolved. The CDR3 is 18 residues long. V lost 3 bases and J 1 base, leaving 18 bases between the germline ends. The germline V gene encodes CDR1 KGHDR and CDR2 SFDVKD. In nucleotides, the CDR3 is TGTGCCACCAGTGATCAGACGTTGGCGGAGAAGTCCTACAATGAGCAGTTCTTC. Its protein is CATSDQTLAEKSYNEQFF.

The chain links TRBV6-2 or TRBV6-3 to TRBJ2-3, with TRBD2 identical over 11 bases. The CDR3 is 16 amino acids. CDR1 and CDR2 from the germline V gene are MNHEY and SVGEGT. The V segment lost 2 bases and the J segment 0 bases; nucleotides outside the gene matches: 1. This chain's CDR3 is CASSYPSGRSTDTQYF. CDR3 coding DNA: TGTGCCAGCAGTTACCCTAGCGGGAGGAGCACAGATACGCAGTATTTT.

This chain connects TRBV3-1 (or the pseudogene TRBV3-2) to TRBJ1-6; D possibly corresponds to TRBD1 (5 bases). V lost 6 bases, J lost 8 bases, and 11 bases lay in between. The CDR3 is 13 residues long. Germline V gene lookup returns CDR1 LGHDT and CDR2 YNNKEL (reference sequence). CDR3 nucleotides: TGTGCCAGCAGGGACACCTCGGATTCACCCCTCCACTTT. This sequence encodes CASRDTSDSPLHF.

The gene calls are TRBV7-8 and TRBJ2-7, with 11 bases aligning to TRBD1. V lost 1 base to trimming and J lost 4 bases; unmatched junction nucleotides: 3. In germline, CDR1 is SGHVS, CDR2 FQNEAQ. The CDR3 spans 15 residues. The CDR3 coding sequence is TGTGCCAGCAGCTTAGGGACAGGGGGCAGGTACGAGCAGTACTTC. This sequence encodes CASSLGTGGRYEQYF. The full variable domain, with the rest looked up from reference TRBV7-8 and TRBJ2-7, is GAGVSQSPRYKVAKRGQDVALRCDPISGHVSLFWYQQALGQGPEFLTYFQNEAQLDKSGLPSDRFFAERPEGSVSTLKIQRTQQEDSAVYLCASSLGTGGRYEQYFGPGTRLTVT.

This chain connects TRBV7-8 to TRBJ2-1; unclear D gene. Germline lookup yields CDR1 SGHVS and CDR2 FQNEAQ. This CDR3 has 13 amino acids. V lost 3 bases and J 9 bases, leaving 12 bases between the germline ends. CDR3 sequence: CASSLGRVGEQFF. In nucleotides, the CDR3 is TGTGCCAGCAGCTTGGGTCGGGTCGGTGAGCAGTTCTTC. Full variable domain (remainder filled in from reference TRBV7-8 and TRBJ2-1): GAGVSQSPRYKVAKRGQDVALRCDPISGHVSLFWYQQALGQGPEFLTYFQNEAQLDKSGLPSDRFFAERPEGSVSTLKIQRTQQEDSAVYLCASSLGRVGEQFFGPGTRLTVL.

A single count supports this clone. The chain combines TRBV5-1 with TRBJ2-1, with unresolved D. The CDR3 has 15 amino acids. Trimming shortened V by 5 bases and J by 0 bases, and 12 bases separated the two germline ends. In germline, CDR1 is SGHRS, CDR2 YFSETQ. The CDR3 DNA follows: TGCGCCAGCAGTCGTGAACTGAACTCCTACAATGAGCAGTTCTTC. Its translation is CASSRELNSYNEQFF.

For the CDR3, the DNA is TGTGCCTGGATAGAATTGGACAACACAGATACGCAGTATTTT. Encoded protein: CAWIELDNTDTQYF. The J gene is TRBJ2-3, the V gene TRBV30; a weak D match, TRBD1 (5 bases). There are 14 residues in the CDR3. Trimming removed 4 bases from V and 2 bases from J, with 13 bases in between. Germline V gene data show CDR1 as GTSNPN and CDR2 as SVGIG (reference sequence).

This clone showed up just a few times. This rearrangement joins TRBV7-9 to TRBJ1-5, with 9 bases aligning to TRBD1. The germline V gene encodes CDR1 SEHNR and CDR2 FQNEAQ (reference sequence). V dropped 5 bases and J dropped 6; count of bases not matched to a gene: 11. This CDR3 contains 16 residues. CDR3 residues: CASSATFGTGIQPQHF. The DNA of the CDR3 is TGTGCCAGCAGCGCAACCTTCGGGACAGGGATTCAGCCCCAGCATTTT. Variable domain in full (rest from reference TRBV7-9 and TRBJ1-5): DTGVSQNPRHKITKRGQNVTFRCDPISEHNRLYWYRQTLGQGPEFLTYFQNEAQLEKSRLLSDRFSAERPKGSFSTLEIQRTEQGDSAMYLCASSATFGTGIQPQHFGDGTRLSIL.